Listed here is a single T cell receptor beta chain. Antigen: not known. RNA transcripts served as the template for amplifying TCR beta CDR3 regions. TCR CDR3 regions were first amplified by RT-PCR with HTBI primers. TCRdb re-called the multiplex PCR reads with MiXCR, one entry per CDR3 protein. The sample lists approximately 400,000 distinct CDR3 sequences, 15% to 17% occurring once. The data derive from a study of T cells in Graves' hyperthyroidism and ophthalmopathy. Study context: The initial diagnosis was the point when peripheral blood was collected, ahead of any treatment.

Exclusion of patients followed from uncontrolled infection, other autoimmune disease, pregnancy or lactation. The PBMCs studied were ones that came from 8.5 to 10 ml fresh peripheral blood. From germline, CDR1 is SGHRS and CDR2 YFSETQ. The CDR3 is 15 residues long. V lost 1 base to trimming and J lost 2 bases; unmatched junction nucleotides: 4. Study-level findings and limits: Peripheral blood also featured most of the thyroid clonotypes expanded above 0.001.

The source is a young woman with Graves' hyperthyroidism. The chain employs TRBV5-1 and TRBJ2-7, with TRBD2 matching 9 bases. Material for sequencing was blood. The DNA of the CDR3 is TGCGCCAGCAGCTTGAATAGCGGGGGAACCTACGAGCAGTACTTC. It is translated as CASSLNSGGTYEQYF.